This T cell receptor (beta chain) emerged from a study of blood T cell repertoires in COVID-19. Across the study: Samples of COVID-19 (acute and convalescent) were obtained from the United States, Italy and Spain.

Original processing notes: Reference gene primer amplification in the assay estimated nucleated cell counts. The method was immunoSEQ multiplex PCR; TCRdb's version includes in-frame clones alone and lacks a portion of them. V, J and clone size are taken as reported in that table, and D and trimming were inferred from the DNA itself. The repertoire holds around 260,000 clones, with about 87% as singletons. Trimming left V 3 bases short and J 0 bases short, with 17 bases between. Germline CDR1 reads MNHEY; CDR2 reads SMNVEV (reference sequence). The CDR3 loop spans 17 amino acids. Material for sequencing was peripheral blood. This clonotype originated in a woman aged 55-70 years with COVID-19, enrolled during active disease. The V gene is TRBV27, the J gene TRBJ1-2, with no clear D. The CDR3 reads CASSFLSGARSNYGYTF. The CDR3 DNA reads as TGTGCCAGCAGTTTTCTTTCAGGTGCTCGCTCTAACTATGGCTACACCTTC.